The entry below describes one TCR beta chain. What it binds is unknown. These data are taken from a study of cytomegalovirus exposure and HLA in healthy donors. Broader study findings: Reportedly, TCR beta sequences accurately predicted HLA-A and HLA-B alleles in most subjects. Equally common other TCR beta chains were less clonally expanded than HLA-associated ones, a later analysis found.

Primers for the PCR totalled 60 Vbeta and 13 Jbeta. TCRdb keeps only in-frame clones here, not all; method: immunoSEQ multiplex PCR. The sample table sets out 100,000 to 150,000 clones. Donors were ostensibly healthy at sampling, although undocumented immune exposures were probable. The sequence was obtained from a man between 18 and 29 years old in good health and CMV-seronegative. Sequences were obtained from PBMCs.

CDR3 DNA: TGTGCCAGCAGTGCGACGGTCGGACAGGGCCCCACTGAAGCTTTCTTT. It translates to CASSATVGQGPTEAFF. The V and J genes are TRBV25-1 and TRBJ1-1; 8 nucleotides match TRBD1. The CDR3 loop spans 16 amino acids. The V segment lost 4 bases and the J segment 4 bases; nucleotides outside the gene matches: 11. From germline, CDR1 is MGHDK and CDR2 SYGVNS.